This T cell receptor (beta chain) was documented in a study of blood T cell repertoires in COVID-19. At the level of the study: COVID-19 samples, acute and convalescent, were from the United States, Italy and Spain. T cells, B-cell-depleted T cells, or PBMCs supplied cDNA or gDNA.

Trimming took off 5 bases at V and 5 bases at J, with 15 bases between the two ends. The CDR3 runs 14 residues. CDR1 MGHDK and CDR2 SYGVNS come from the germline V gene. Data came from immunoSEQ multiplex PCR; TCRdb stores just in-frame clones and leaves some out. The sample has some 68,000 clones; 87% are singletons. The origin of this receptor is a woman in her forties or fifties with COVID-19, enrolled during active disease. The V and J genes are TRBV25-1 and TRBJ2-5; a weak D match, TRBD2 (6 bases). Sequencing used peripheral blood. CDR3 coding DNA: TGTGCCAGCAGTTTAACCGGGACTCAGGAGACCCAGTACTTC. Translated: CASSLTGTQETQYF. Together with reference TRBV25-1 and TRBJ2-5, the CDR3 gives the full variable domain: EADIYQTPRYLVIGTGKKITLECSQTMGHDKMYWYQQDPGMELHLIHYSYGVNSTEKGDLSSESTVSRIRTEHFPLTLESARPSHTSQYLCASSLTGTQETQYFGPGTRLLVL.